The 11 T cell receptor beta chains presented below share a single source sample, sequenced in a study of blood T cell repertoires in COVID-19. Only in-frame clones appear in the TCRdb table, and some are missing; sequencing was by immunoSEQ multiplex PCR. Here the sample spans 65,000 to 75,000 clones, about 80% being singletons. What was sequenced was peripheral blood. Receptor source: a woman in her fifties or sixties with acute or convalescent COVID-19.

V usage is TRBV5-4 and J usage is TRBJ1-6; 7 bases fit TRBD1. CDR3 size: 14 residues. The J segment lost 4 bases and the V segment lost 4 bases, leaving 2 bases of the junction unmatched. The V gene's germline CDR1 is SGHNT and CDR2 YYREEE (reference sequence). The CDR3 nucleotides are TGTGCCAGCAGCATGGGACAGTATAATTCACCCCTCCACTTT. Translation: CASSMGQYNSPLHF.

This rearrangement joins TRBV14 to TRBJ1-6; 7 bases are a match to TRBD1. The J segment lost 2 bases and the V segment lost 2 bases, leaving 0 bases of the junction unmatched. Looked up from germline, CDR1 is SGHDN and CDR2 is FVKESK. CDR3 length equals 15 residues. DNA for the CDR3: TGTGCCAGCAGCCAAACAGGGGCCTATAATTCACCCCTCCACTTT. The encoded protein is CASSQTGAYNSPLHF.

The chain links TRBV25-1 to TRBJ1-2; D gene ambiguous. The germline V gene has CDR1 MGHDK and CDR2 SYGVNS. CDR3 length equals 12 residues. Trimming removed 3 bases at V and 2 bases at J, with 4 bases between. CDR3 nucleotides: TGTGCCAGCAGTGACATGAACTATGGCTACACCTTC. Its protein product is CASSDMNYGYTF.

This chain joins TRBV5-4 and TRBJ2-7, with 13 bases matching TRBD2. This CDR3 is 14 amino acids long. In germline, CDR1 is SGHNT, CDR2 YYREEE (reference sequence). The V segment lost 4 bases and the J segment 4 bases; nucleotides outside the gene matches: 2. Written as DNA, the CDR3 is TGTGCCAGCAGCCCGGGACTAGCGGGATACGAGCAGTACTTC. Its translation is CASSPGLAGYEQYF.

The CDR3 loop is CASSESFNQPQHF. As DNA, the CDR3 is TGCGCCAGCAGTGAGAGCTTCAATCAGCCCCAGCATTTT. V is TRBV10-2 and J is TRBJ1-5, with no clear D. Between the trimmed V and J ends, which lost 2 bases and 3 bases, there was a span of 5 bases. Germline CDR1 WSHSY, CDR2 SAAADI. The CDR3 is made up of 13 amino acids.

The chain combines TRBV7-3 with TRBJ1-4, with D possibly being TRBD1 (6 bases). CDR1 SGHTA and CDR2 FQGTGA come from the germline V gene. The CDR3 contains 14 residues. Deletions cut 2 bases from V and 11 bases from J, with 15 bases between. For the CDR3, the DNA is TGTGCCAGCAGCTTACAACAGGGAAGTGGGAAACTGTTTTTT. Protein sequence: CASSLQQGSGKLFF.

This rearrangement joins TRBV3-1 (or the pseudogene TRBV3-2) to TRBJ1-2; perhaps TRBD1 as D (5 bases). The CDR3 is 13 amino acids. Trimming removed 0 bases from V and 8 bases from J, with 10 bases in between. From germline, CDR1 is LGHDT and CDR2 YNNKEL (reference sequence). This CDR3 reads CASSQEAGFGYTF. The DNA of the CDR3 is TGTGCCAGCAGCCAAGAGGCAGGGTTCGGCTACACCTTC.

The chain joins TRBV7-2 to TRBJ2-7; D may be TRBD1 (5 bases). The V end lost 4 bases, the J end lost 1 base, and 20 bases lay between the germline ends. CDR1 and CDR2 (germline): SGHTA, FQGNSA. The CDR3 covers 17 residues. DNA of the CDR3: TGTGCCAGCAGCTCCTCGACAGTAACTAAAGGTTCCTACGAGCAGTACTTC. This gives the protein CASSSSTVTKGSYEQYF. The variable domain in full, completed from reference TRBV7-2 and TRBJ2-7, reads GAGVSQSPSNKVTEKGKDVELRCDPISGHTALYWYRQSLGQGLEFLIYFQGNSAPDKSGLPSDRFSAERTGGSVSTLTIQRTQQEDSAVYLCASSSSTVTKGSYEQYFGPGTRLTVT.

V is TRBV5-8 and J is TRBJ2-3; 12 bases match TRBD1. This CDR3 is 17 amino acids long. Per germline, CDR1 SGHTS and CDR2 YDEGEE. Trimming cost V 4 bases and J 1 base; bases outside gene matches: 7. CDR3 nucleotide sequence: TGTGCCAGCAGCAGGGACAGGGGGCAGCTAGGCACAGATACGCAGTATTTT. It specifies CASSRDRGQLGTDTQYF.

The chain employs TRBV2 and TRBJ1-2; 10 positions match TRBD1. Germline V lookup: CDR1 SNHLY, CDR2 FYNNEI. The CDR3 spans 13 residues. J was trimmed by 8 bases and V by 6 bases; bases with no gene match: 6. The CDR3 is CASRGQGSRGYTF. DNA for the CDR3: TGTGCCAGCAGGGGACAGGGGTCGAGGGGCTACACCTTC.

The V and J genes are TRBV5-1 and TRBJ2-1; maybe TRBD2 (6 bases). Germline CDR1 SGHRS, CDR2 YFSETQ. The length of the CDR3 is 17 residues. The V end was cut by 0 bases, the J end by 6 bases, with 19 bases between. The CDR3 protein is CASSLDGGRLGRNEQFF. CDR3 sequence (DNA): TGCGCCAGCAGCTTGGACGGAGGGAGGCTCGGTCGCAATGAGCAGTTCTTC.